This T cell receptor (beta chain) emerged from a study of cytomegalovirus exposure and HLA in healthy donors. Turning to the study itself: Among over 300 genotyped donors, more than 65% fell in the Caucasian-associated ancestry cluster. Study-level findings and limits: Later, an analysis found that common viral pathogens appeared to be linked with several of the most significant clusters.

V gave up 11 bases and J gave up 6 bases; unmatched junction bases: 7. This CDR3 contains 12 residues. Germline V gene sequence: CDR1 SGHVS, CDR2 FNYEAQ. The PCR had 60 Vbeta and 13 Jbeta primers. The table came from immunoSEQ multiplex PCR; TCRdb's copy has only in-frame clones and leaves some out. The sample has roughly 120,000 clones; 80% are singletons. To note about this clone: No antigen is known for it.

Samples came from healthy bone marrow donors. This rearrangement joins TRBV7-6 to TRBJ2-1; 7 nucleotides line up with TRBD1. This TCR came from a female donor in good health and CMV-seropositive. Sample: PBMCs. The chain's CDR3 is CARLGQFNEQFF. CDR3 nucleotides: TGTGCCCGACTGGGACAGTTCAATGAGCAGTTCTTC.